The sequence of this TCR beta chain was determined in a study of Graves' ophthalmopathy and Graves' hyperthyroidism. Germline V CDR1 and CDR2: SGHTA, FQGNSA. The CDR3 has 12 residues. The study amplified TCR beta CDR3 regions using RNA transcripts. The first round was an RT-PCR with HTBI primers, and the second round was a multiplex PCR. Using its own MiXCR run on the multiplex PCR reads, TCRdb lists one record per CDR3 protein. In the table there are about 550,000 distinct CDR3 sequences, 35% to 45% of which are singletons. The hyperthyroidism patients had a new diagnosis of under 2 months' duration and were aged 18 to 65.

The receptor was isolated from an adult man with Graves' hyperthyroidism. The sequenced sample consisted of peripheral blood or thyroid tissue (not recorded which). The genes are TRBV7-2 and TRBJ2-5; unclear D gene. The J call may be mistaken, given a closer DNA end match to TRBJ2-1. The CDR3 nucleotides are TGTGCCAGCAGCCTGCAGACCAATGAGCAGTTCTTC. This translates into CASSLQTNEQFF.